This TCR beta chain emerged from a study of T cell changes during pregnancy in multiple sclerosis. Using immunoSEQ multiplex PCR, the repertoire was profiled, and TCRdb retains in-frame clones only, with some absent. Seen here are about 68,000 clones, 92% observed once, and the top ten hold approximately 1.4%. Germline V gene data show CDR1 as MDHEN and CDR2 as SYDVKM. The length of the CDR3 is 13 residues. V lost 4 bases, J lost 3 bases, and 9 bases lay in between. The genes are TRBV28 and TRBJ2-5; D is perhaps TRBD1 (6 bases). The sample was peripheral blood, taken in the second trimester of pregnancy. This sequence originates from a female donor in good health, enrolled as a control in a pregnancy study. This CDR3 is CASSSPGEETQYF. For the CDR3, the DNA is TGTGCCAGCAGTTCCCCAGGGGAAGAGACCCAGTACTTC. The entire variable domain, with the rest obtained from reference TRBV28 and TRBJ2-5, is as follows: DVKVTQSSRYLVKRTGEKVFLECVQDMDHENMFWYRQDPGLGLRLIYFSYDVKMKEKGDIPEGYSVSREKKERFSLILESASTNQTSMYLCASSSPGEETQYFGPGTRLLVL.